The clone carrying this T cell receptor (beta chain) was found many times. What it binds is unknown. The length of the CDR3 is 16 residues. V lost 2 bases and J lost 1, with 16 bases in between. Germline V gives CDR1 SGHRS, CDR2 YFSETQ. TCRdb re-derived calls from the 5' RACE reads in MiXCR, one entry per CDR3 protein. The data hold some 840,000 distinct CDR3 sequences, with approximately 10% observed a single time. The data belong to a study of CD8 T cells in ankylosing spondylitis. Study results and caveats: In ankylosing spondylitis blood, a motif of roughly 8 highly homologous TCR beta variants appeared characteristic. Disease-linked clones were reportedly significantly enriched in matched ankylosing spondylitis synovial fluid.

This TCR derives from a male donor with ankylosing spondylitis. Input material: blood, either unsorted or a sorted T cell fraction (not recorded which). The J gene is TRBJ2-7, the V gene TRBV5-1, with D tentatively TRBD2 (6 bases). The DNA of the CDR3 is TGCGCCAGCAGCTTAGCTTCCGGGACTTCTTCCTACGAGCAGTACTTC. Its protein product is CASSLASGTSSYEQYF.